These 26 T cell receptor gamma chains were sequenced from one sample in a study of gammadelta T cells in human blood (dated by TCRdb to 2018 to 2021). The method behind the library was RT-PCR. TCRdb records Illumina MiSeq as the sequencer. With CATT, TCRdb called clones again from the public reads; duplicate DNA rows were later joined. The sample profile shows more than 450 gamma-chain clones; approximately 7.2% of them were found once. Roughly 18% of the sample is in the top ten clones. Sequencing used non-Vgamma9Vdelta2 gamma-delta T cells from fetal blood. The receptors derive from a human fetus.

This clone ranks as large (0.1 to 1%). The chain employs TRGV4 and TRGJ1 or TRGJ2. CDR3 size: 13 residues. V trimming: 3 bases; J trimming: 2 bases; junction bases outside the gene matches: 4. Germline V gives CDR1 EGSTGY, CDR2 YDSYTSSV. This chain's CDR3 is CATWDPHYYKKLF. The CDR3 DNA is TGTGCCACCTGGGATCCCCATTATTATAAGAAACTCTTT.

The chain couples TRGV5 to TRGJ1 or TRGJ2. TCRdb leaves out the J gene; it was filled in here by matching the DNA to germline. V was pared by 2 bases and J by 12 bases, with 10 bases of the junction left unmatched. The CDR3 has 12 residues. CDR1 VINAFY and CDR2 YDVSNSKD come from the germline V gene. The CDR3, as DNA: TGTGCCACCTGGGACAATGTGATAGGGAAACTCTTT. Protein sequence: CATWDNVIGKLF.

This clone qualifies as large. V is TRGV8 and J is TRGJ1 or TRGJ2. Trimming cost V 6 bases and J 11 bases; bases outside gene matches: 13. Germline V CDR1 and CDR2: VENAVY, YDSYNSRV. There are 12 residues in the CDR3. CDR3 residues: CATWTPQAEKLF. The CDR3 bases are TGTGCCACCTGGACCCCCCAGGCCGAGAAACTCTTT.

Notes on this clone: A much larger clone is a single base away; this may be a read error. The chain carries TRGV8 and TRGJ1 or TRGJ2. This CDR3 has 12 residues. The trim removed 7 bases at V and 3 bases at J, leaving 6 bases unmatched. CDR1 and CDR2 from the germline V gene are VENAVY and YDSYNSRV. The CDR3 reads CATCDSYYKKLF. In DNA form, the CDR3 reads TGTGCCACCTGCGATTCTTATTATAAGAAACTCTTT.

This clone came up a few times. This may stem from a read error, because a much larger clone lies one nucleotide away. The chain couples TRGV3 to TRGJP2. The V gene's germline CDR1 is VTNTFY and CDR2 YDVSTARD (reference sequence). The CDR3 totals 12 residues. For the CDR3, the DNA is TGTGCCACCTGGGATAGTGATTGGATCGAGACGTTT. Encoded protein: CATWDSDWIETF.

This clone is large by share. The chain links TRGV4 to TRGJ1 or TRGJ2. Germline values: CDR1 EGSTGY, CDR2 YDSYTSSV. V lost 0 bases and J lost 2; bases outside the gene matches: 1. The CDR3 runs to 13 residues. CDR3: CATWDGHYYKKLF. The DNA of the CDR3 is TGTGCCACCTGGGATGGGCATTATTATAAGAAACTCTTT.

Concerning this clone: The amino acid sequence in TCRdb belongs to a much larger clone and departs from this DNA's translation at residue 5, likely a sequencing read error; the sequence shown is translated from the DNA. This sequence joins TRGV4 and TRGJ1 or TRGJ2. J gave up 6 bases and V 5 bases, and 10 bases lay outside the gene matches. The germline V gene has CDR1 EGSTGY and CDR2 YDSYTSSV. CDR3 length: 13 residues. The CDR3 sequence is CATWGGLGYKKLF. Here the CDR3 DNA reads TGTGCCACCTGGGGTGGCCTCGGTTATAAGAAACTCTTT.

This clone is categorized as large. The chain joins TRGV4 to TRGJ1 or TRGJ2. CDR1 and CDR2 (germline): EGSTGY, YDSYTSSV. V dropped 1 base and J dropped 1; count of bases not matched to a gene: 4. The CDR3 totals 14 residues. The CDR3 is CATWDGDNYYKKLF. Here the CDR3 DNA reads TGTGCCACCTGGGATGGCGACAATTATTATAAGAAACTCTTT.

Remarks on this clone: TCRdb's protein, taken from a much larger clone, differs from this DNA's translation at residue 9, likely owing to a read error; the protein displayed comes from the DNA. The chain employs TRGV8 and TRGJ1 or TRGJ2. The length of the CDR3 is 11 residues. Germline loops: CDR1 VENAVY, CDR2 YDSYNSRV. The CDR3 DNA sequence: TGTGCCACCTGGCGGGATTATAAGAACCTCTTT. As protein: CATWRDYKNLF.

This rearrangement joins TRGV9 to TRGJ1 or TRGJ2. Because TCRdb records no J gene, it was assigned here through a match of the DNA to germline. Germline values: CDR1 GITISATS, CDR2 ISYDGTV (reference sequence). V lost 0 bases to trimming and J lost 2 bases; unmatched junction nucleotides: 7. The CDR3 is made up of 15 amino acids. The CDR3 coding sequence is TGTGCCTTGTGGGAGGTGCCCCCCCATTATTATAAGAAACTCTTT. Amino acids: CALWEVPPHYYKKLF.

This clone was picked up a small number of times. A much more abundant neighbour one base away suggests this may be a read error. The chain recombines TRGV2 with TRGJ1 or TRGJ2. The CDR3 has 14 residues. Germline V CDR1 and CDR2: EGSNGY, YDSYNSKV. The CDR3 here is CTTWDAKNYYKKLF. The CDR3 nucleotides are TGTACCACCTGGGACGCAAAGAATTATTATAAGAAACTCTTT.

This clone has only a few counts. This is likely an artifact of a read error, given a far larger clone one base away. The rearrangement uses TRGV5 and TRGJ1 or TRGJ2. The J gene, absent from TCRdb, was called here by matching the DNA to germline. The germline V gene encodes CDR1 VINAFY and CDR2 YDVSNSKD. The CDR3 is made up of 13 amino acids. The CDR3 DNA reads as TGTGCCACTTGGGACAGGCTAGGTTATAAGAAACTCTTT. Translation: CATWDRLGYKKLF.

This chain uses TRGV5 with TRGJP. In germline, CDR1 is VINAFY, CDR2 YDVSNSKD. The CDR3 sequence is 17 residues long. V gave up 2 bases and J gave up 3 bases; unmatched junction bases: 4. The CDR3: CATWDTPQELGKKIKVF. CDR3 DNA: TGTGCCACCTGGGACACGCCGCAAGAGTTGGGCAAAAAAATCAAGGTATTT.

On this clone: This is likely an artifact of a read error, given a far larger clone one base away. V gene TRGV8 combines with J gene TRGJP2. Since TCRdb gives no J gene, matching the DNA to germline was used here to assign it. This CDR3 comprises 12 residues. The V segment lost 11 bases and the J segment 6 bases; nucleotides outside the gene matches: 9. CDR1 VENAVY and CDR2 YDSYNSRV come from the germline V gene. As DNA, the CDR3 is TGTGCCATCCGGGTAGGTGATTGGATCAAGACGTTT. Translating gives CAIRVGDWIKTF.

This clone was observed a handful of times. A single base is all that separates this from a far larger clone, so a read error is likely. The same CDR3 arises from other DNA sequences in this sample as well. This chain uses TRGV9 with TRGJ1 or TRGJ2. Germline V CDR1 and CDR2: GITISATS, ISYDGTV (reference sequence). The CDR3 is 12 amino acids. V was pared by 3 bases and J by 11 bases, with 10 bases of the junction left unmatched. This chain's CDR3 is CALWEPGIEKLF. Here the CDR3 DNA reads TGTGCCTTGTGGGAGCCAGGGATAGAGAAACTCTTT.

By share, this clone counts as large. V usage is TRGV4 and J usage is TRGJ1 or TRGJ2. This CDR3 has 15 amino acids. J gave up 3 bases and V 1 base, and 9 bases lay outside the gene matches. Germline CDR1 is EGSTGY and CDR2 is YDSYTSSV. The CDR3 DNA reads TGTGCCACCTGGGATGGCCGCAAAATTTATTATAAGAAACTCTTT. Amino acids: CATWDGRKIYYKKLF.

This clone is termed large. The V and J genes are TRGV5 and TRGJ1 or TRGJ2. Germline V gives CDR1 VINAFY, CDR2 YDVSNSKD. The CDR3 has 17 amino acids. J lost 2 bases, V lost 0 bases, and 13 bases had no gene match. This chain's CDR3 is CATWDRHRIRYYYKKLF. The CDR3 nucleotides read TGTGCCACCTGGGACAGGCATCGAATTAGATATTATTATAAGAAACTCTTT.

By sample fraction, this clone is large. V gene TRGV2 combines with J gene TRGJ1 or TRGJ2. The CDR3 contains 11 residues. Trimming removed 6 bases from V and 2 bases from J; junction bases left unmatched: 1. Germline CDR1 reads EGSNGY; CDR2 reads YDSYNSKV. The CDR3 region is CATWHYYKKLF. In nucleotides, the CDR3 is TGTGCCACCTGGCATTATTATAAGAAACTCTTT.

The gene calls are TRGV8 and TRGJ1 or TRGJ2. Germline loops: CDR1 VENAVY, CDR2 YDSYNSRV. The CDR3 runs 12 residues. The V gene end was trimmed by 1 base and the J gene end by 7 bases; junction bases not matched to a gene: 4. CDR3 region: CATWDRGYKKLF. CDR3 DNA: TGTGCCACCTGGGATAGAGGATATAAGAAACTCTTT.

This clone is labeled as large. This chain joins TRGV9 and TRGJP. Per germline, CDR1 GITISATS and CDR2 ISYDGTV (reference sequence). CDR3 length: 16 residues. V trimming: 3 bases; J trimming: 4 bases; junction bases outside the gene matches: 3. The CDR3 sequence is CALWECQELGKKIKVF. The CDR3 DNA reads TGTGCCTTGTGGGAGTGCCAAGAGTTGGGCAAAAAAATCAAGGTATTT.

A remark on this clone: No DNA is shown, since the ends of the CDR3 on it are uncertain; the CDR3 is the one TCRdb lists. No J gene was assigned, while the V gene was called as TRGV10. TRGV10 is an open reading frame whose function is uncertain. The length of the CDR3 is 30 amino acids, counting both ends. CDR3 amino acids: CAAWDYFIRNSLAVEQHLLSQVSIGRIQHF.

The rearrangement joins TRGV4 to TRGJP2. The CDR3 runs 12 residues. Germline CDR1 is EGSTGY and CDR2 is YDSYTSSV. Germline trimming cut 11 bases from V and 0 bases from J; bases unmatched to any gene: 3. The CDR3 DNA reads as TGTGCCATTCATAGTAGTGATTGGATCAAGACGTTT. This translates into CAIHSSDWIKTF.

This clone is deemed large. A junction boundary mismatches the germline segment, possibly from a read error. The chain uses TRGV9 and TRGJ1 or TRGJ2. The CDR3 totals 12 residues. Germline lookup yields CDR1 GITISATS and CDR2 ISYDGTV (reference sequence). The CDR3 region is CALWEVKYKKIF. The CDR3 coding sequence is TGTGCCTTGTGGGAGGTCAAATATAAGAAAATCTTT.

A few counts support this clone. The sample contains more than one DNA sequence encoding this CDR3. V and J are TRGV2 and TRGJP2. The CDR3 extends over 15 amino acids. The germline V gene has CDR1 EGSNGY and CDR2 YDSYNSKV. J gave up 3 bases and V 1 base, and 5 bases lay outside the gene matches. CDR3 sequence (DNA): TGTGCCACCTGGGACGGCCGGGGTAGTGATTGGATCAAGACGTTT. The encoded protein is CATWDGRGSDWIKTF.

This clone has more than one count but fewer than ten. A clone one base away is much larger, so this may be a read error. This chain connects TRGV10 to TRGJP1. TCRdb gives no J gene; it was assigned here by matching the DNA to germline. TRGV10 falls under the ORF class, with uncertain function. The CDR3 has 14 residues. The CDR3 sequence: CAAWDYFTGWVKIF. In DNA form, the CDR3 reads TGTGCTGCGTGGGATTATTTCACTGGTTGGGTCAAGATATTT.

This clone came up a few times. The amino acid sequence in TCRdb belongs to a much larger clone and departs from this DNA's translation at residue 5, likely a sequencing read error; the sequence shown is translated from the DNA. V is TRGV8 and J is TRGJP2. V shed 5 bases and J 2 bases; nucleotides not matched to a gene: 2. The CDR3 loop spans 13 amino acids. Germline lookup yields CDR1 VENAVY and CDR2 YDSYNSRV. CDR3 region: CATWVSSDWIKTF. For the CDR3, the DNA is TGTGCCACCTGGGTAAGTAGTGATTGGATCAAGACGTTT.